This is a list of T cell receptor beta chains from one sample in a study of T cells after yellow fever vaccination. TCRdb reprocessed the 5' RACE reads via MiXCR and lists one record per CDR3 protein. The sample shows over 25,000 distinct CDR3 sequences, about 10% of them seen only once. The input for sequencing was PBMCs, either bulk or a sorted T-cell subset (CD4+, CD8+, memory, or dextramer-sorted; not recorded which), taken about 2 weeks after the first yellow fever vaccination. All receptors derive from a man aged 18-30 years who received the YFV17D yellow fever vaccine. Each CDR3 is given with its conserved first and last residue. The D gene is left open where the match is weak. A clone size is listed for some rows: how often the clone was seen (once, few, many), or a class if it is expanded.

len | j_gene | v_gene | d_gene | abundance | CDR3nt | CDR3aa
15 | TRBJ1-1 | TRBV20-1 | TRBD1 | few | TGCAGGCTGGCCCCGAGACAGGGGATGAACACTGAAGCTTTCTTT | CRLAPRQGMNTEAFF
15 | TRBJ1-6 | TRBV9 | TRBD1 | many | TGTGCCAGCAGCCCACGGGACAGGGTTCTTACGGCCCTCCACTTT | CASSPRDRVLTALHF
15 | TRBJ2-5 | TRBV9 | TRBD2 | many | TGTGCCAGCAGCGTAGGAGTGGGGGGGGAAGAGACCCAGTACTTC | CASSVGVGGEETQYF
17 | TRBJ2-5 | TRBV5-1 | TRBD1 | many | TGCGCCAGCAGCTTGGGGATAGACAGGGCTGACCGAGAGACCCAGTACTTC | CASSLGIDRADRETQYF
16 | TRBJ2-1 | TRBV20-1 | NA | many | TGCAGTGCTAAAGGAGGGTCGCGCGGCTCCTACAATGAGCAGTTCTTC | CSAKGGSRGSYNEQFF
14 | TRBJ2-5 | TRBV5-1 | NA | many | TGCGCCAGCAGCTTGGATTCAGGGGGGGAGACCCAGTACTTC | CASSLDSGGETQYF
13 | TRBJ1-6 | TRBV7-8 | NA | many | TGTGCCAGCAGCTTCCTGCAGGCCGGTCCCCTCCACTTT | CASSFLQAGPLHF
15 | TRBJ2-1 | TRBV7-6 | NA | many | TGTGCCAGCAGCTTAGAGGGGGGGTCGAACAATGAGCAGTTCTTC | CASSLEGGSNNEQFF
14 | TRBJ1-2 | TRBV3-1 | NA | many | TGTGCCAGCAGCCCCAGGGAATCTAACTATGGCTACACCTTC | CASSPRESNYGYTF
16 | TRBJ1-2 | TRBV19 | NA | NA | TGTGCCAGTAGTATAGCCTTCACACGATCTAACTATGGCTACACCTTC | CASSIAFTRSNYGYTF
13 | TRBJ2-5 | TRBV5-1 | NA | many | TGCGCCAGCAGCCCGGGCTGGGAAGTCGCCCAGTACTTC | CASSPGWEVAQYF
15 | TRBJ2-3 | TRBV12-3/TRBV12-4 | NA | few | TGTGCCAGCAGTTTCGACCGGACCGGAACAGATACGCAGTATTTT | CASSFDRTGTDTQYF
18 | TRBJ2-3 | TRBV20-1 | TRBD2 | many | TGCAGTGCTAGATCTGAGGAGTCAAGCGGGGGCCAAACAGATACGCAGTATTTT | CSARSEESSGGQTDTQYF
15 | TRBJ2-5 | TRBV7-2 | TRBD2 | many | TGTGCCAGCAGCTTCGTGGCGGGGGGCCAAGAGACCCAGTACTTC | CASSFVAGGQETQYF
17 | TRBJ2-3 | TRBV5-1 | TRBD1 | many | TGCGCCAGCAGCTTGGCCCCGGACAGGGTTGGCACAGATACGCAGTATTTT | CASSLAPDRVGTDTQYF
13 | TRBJ2-3 | TRBV30 | NA | many | TGTGCCTGGAGTCGGGGTATGACAGATACGCAGTATTTT | CAWSRGMTDTQYF
14 | TRBJ2-1 | TRBV2 | TRBD1 | many | TGTGCCAGCAGTGCGTCGACAGGGACCAATGAGCAGTTCTTC | CASSASTGTNEQFF
13 | TRBJ1-1 | TRBV5-1 | TRBD1 | many | TGCGCCAGCAGCGAGGATCAGGGGGCGAGAGCTTTCTTT | CASSEDQGARAFF
13 | TRBJ2-5 | TRBV6-1 | NA | many | TGTGCCAGCAGTAAAGCCCGGGGGGAGACCCAGTACTTC | CASSKARGETQYF
14 | TRBJ1-1 | TRBV7-2 | NA | NA | TGTGCCAGCAGCTTTGGCAGCATGAACACTGAAGCTTTCTTT | CASSFGSMNTEAFF
15 | TRBJ2-1 | TRBV7-8 | TRBD2 | medium-sized | TGTGCCAGCAGCTTCGGGACTAGCGTCTTGATCTCCCAGTTCTTC | CASSFGTSVLISQFF
12 | TRBJ2-7 | TRBV20-1 | TRBD1 | many | TGCAGTGCTTCGGACAGGCACTACGAGCAGTACTTC | CSASDRHYEQYF
17 | TRBJ2-5 | TRBV5-1 | TRBD2 | many | TGCGCCAGCAGCCCAGGACTAGCGGGGGCCTTCGGGGAGACCCAGTACTTC | CASSPGLAGAFGETQYF
11 | TRBJ2-3 | TRBV5-6 | NA | many | TGTGCCAGCAGCGGTGCAGATACGCAGTATTTT | CASSGADTQYF
13 | TRBJ2-7 | TRBV3-1 | NA | many | TGTGCCAGCAGTCCCGGACAGCCCTACGAGCAGTACTTC | CASSPGQPYEQYF
14 | TRBJ1-6 | TRBV7-9 | TRBD1 | many | TGTGCCAGCAGAACAGGGGGGAATAATTCACCCCTCCACTTT | CASRTGGNNSPLHF
14 | TRBJ2-2 | TRBV5-1 | NA | many | TGCGCCAGCAGCTTGGCCAGGCTGACCGGGGAGCTGTTTTTT | CASSLARLTGELFF
14 | TRBJ2-5 | TRBV7-3 | TRBD2 | medium-sized | TGTGCCAGCAGCCCGGGGGGGCCCTTGGAGACCCAGTACTTC | CASSPGGPLETQYF
18 | TRBJ2-3 | TRBV11-2 | TRBD2 | many | TGTGCCAGCAGCTTAGAAGGGACTAGCGGGAGGAACATTAATACGCAGTATTTT | CASSLEGTSGRNINTQYF
15 | TRBJ1-1 | TRBV18 | NA | NA | TGTGCCAGCTCACCCTGTGGGGCGTTGAACACTGAAGCTTTCTTT | CASSPCGALNTEAFF
13 | TRBJ1-2 | TRBV30 | NA | many | TGTGCCTGGTTGGACCGTTCTAACTATGGCTACACCTTC | CAWLDRSNYGYTF
13 | TRBJ2-1 | TRBV19 | NA | many | TGTGCCAGTACAGGGGCTTCTTACAATGAGCAGTTCTTC | CASTGASYNEQFF
14 | TRBJ2-7 | TRBV18 | TRBD2 | many | TGTGCCAGCTCTGGGACTAGCGGCTCCTACGAGCAGTACTTC | CASSGTSGSYEQYF
17 | TRBJ2-1 | TRBV28 | NA | many | TGTGCCAGCAGTTCCTCCGGGACCAGGCGCTCCTACAATGAGCAGTTCTTC | CASSSSGTRRSYNEQFF
14 | TRBJ1-4 | TRBV12-3/TRBV12-4 | NA | many | TGTGCCAGCAGTCCGGGGGTCTGGAAGGAAAAACTGTTTTTT | CASSPGVWKEKLFF
13 | TRBJ2-5 | TRBV4-2 | NA | many | TGTGCCAGCAGCCAGGGGCCCGGGGAGACCCAGTACTTC | CASSQGPGETQYF
14 | TRBJ2-3 | TRBV20-1 | TRBD2 | many | TGCAGTGCCCCCCGGGCTAGCGGGGGAGATACGCAGTATTTT | CSAPRASGGDTQYF
16 | TRBJ2-7 | TRBV10-3 | NA | few | TGTGCCATCAGTGAGTCAGAACAGATTGGTACCTACGAGCAGTACTTC | CAISESEQIGTYEQYF
11 | TRBJ2-7 | TRBV20-1 | TRBD2 | many | TGCAGTGGTGGACTAGGCGGGGAGCAGTACTTC | CSGGLGGEQYF
15 | TRBJ2-7 | TRBV4-3 | NA | many | TGCGCCAGCAGCCAAACAACGGCTCCAACCTACGAGCAGTACTTC | CASSQTTAPTYEQYF
13 | TRBJ2-3 | TRBV7-2 | NA | many | TGTGCCAGCAGCCCAGACCAGATAGATACGCAGTATTTT | CASSPDQIDTQYF
16 | TRBJ2-2 | TRBV5-1 | NA | many | TGCGCCAGCAGCTTGTTTGGGACACAGAACACCGGGGAGCTGTTTTTT | CASSLFGTQNTGELFF
14 | TRBJ1-1 | TRBV29-1 | NA | many | TGCAGCGTTGAACGGGCCAGACTGAACACTGAAGCTTTCTTT | CSVERARLNTEAFF
11 | TRBJ2-3 | TRBV24-1 | NA | many | TGTGCCACCAGTGAGGGACGTACGCAGTATTTT | CATSEGRTQYF
14 | TRBJ2-3 | TRBV12-3/TRBV12-4 | NA | NA | TGTGCCAGCAGCCCAACAGGGACCTGGGATACGCAGTATTTT | CASSPTGTWDTQYF
16 | TRBJ1-3 | TRBV25-1 | TRBD1 | many | TGTGCCAGCAGTGAATACCCAGGGGGCGACGGAAACACCATATATTTT | CASSEYPGGDGNTIYF
15 | TRBJ2-3 | TRBV5-1 | NA | NA | TGCGCCAGCAGCTTGGGACACCCTAACACAGATACGCAGTATTTT | CASSLGHPNTDTQYF
12 | TRBJ2-5 | TRBV20-1 | NA | many | TGCAGTGCTACACAATCCCAAGAGACCCAGTACTTC | CSATQSQETQYF
15 | TRBJ2-7 | TRBV5-1 | TRBD2 | many | TGCGCCAGCAGCCCGGGGGGGGCCCTCGACTACGAGCAGTACTTC | CASSPGGALDYEQYF
13 | TRBJ1-3 | TRBV10-3 | NA | many | TGTGCCATCAGTGGCAGCTCTGGAAACACCATATATTTT | CAISGSSGNTIYF
18 | TRBJ2-3 | TRBV5-1 | TRBD1 | many | TGCGCCAGCAGCTTGGGGATTCAGGGGGCCCTTGAAACAGATACGCAGTATTTT | CASSLGIQGALETDTQYF
13 | TRBJ1-2 | TRBV3-1 | NA | many | TGTGCCAGCAGCCCGACGGGGGACTATGGCTACACCTTC | CASSPTGDYGYTF
16 | TRBJ2-1 | TRBV6-2/TRBV6-3 | TRBD2 | NA | TGTGCCAGCAGTTACTTGCGGGGGGACTCCTACAATGAGCAGTTCTTC | CASSYLRGDSYNEQFF
14 | TRBJ2-2 | TRBV7-8 | NA | few | TGTGCCAGCAGCTTAGTTCGGGGAGACGGGGAGCTGTTTTTT | CASSLVRGDGELFF
11 | TRBJ1-1 | TRBV19 | NA | medium-sized | TGTGCCAGTGGACGTGGTACTGAAGCTTTCTTT | CASGRGTEAFF
15 | TRBJ1-6 | TRBV28 | TRBD1 | many | TGTGCCAGCACCATTAACCCGGGACAGGGCCGCACCCTCCACTTT | CASTINPGQGRTLHF
15 | TRBJ2-3 | TRBV7-9 | NA | many | TGTGCCAGCAGCTTGGATACAGGGTTTAAGGATACGCAGTATTTT | CASSLDTGFKDTQYF
16 | TRBJ2-3 | TRBV9 | NA | many | TGTGCCAGCAGCAACAACCGGGACGGTTACACAGATACGCAGTATTTT | CASSNNRDGYTDTQYF
15 | TRBJ2-7 | TRBV12-3/TRBV12-4 | NA | many | TGTGCCAGCACCACCGAGCCCGGTAGGGTGTACGAGCAGTACTTC | CASTTEPGRVYEQYF
15 | TRBJ2-5 | TRBV5-4 | NA | few | TGTGCCAGCAGCTTGGGTGGGGGGCTGGGAGAGACCCAGTACTTC | CASSLGGGLGETQYF